The sequence of this TCR beta chain was determined in a study of human T cells and chemical hapten exposure. About the study: Patch testing was performed with 0.01% DPC on the upper back, with reading at 6 days. Study observations and caveats: The donors suffered from alopecia, so their immune response may not match that of healthy people. PT1 expanded TCR numbers tracked positively with patch test score.

As for this clonotype: Its antigen is not known.

Time point: patch test 3, about 24 weeks after DPC sensitization. Sample treatment: therapeutic diphenylcyclopropenone sensitization with weekly scalp DPC. Only after blood had been drawn was each patch test applied. Germline lookup yields CDR1 SQVTM and CDR2 ANQGSEA. There are 12 residues in the CDR3. V gave up 6 bases and J gave up 4 bases; unmatched junction bases: 4. One entry per CDR3 protein results from TCRdb running MiXCR on the RACE reads. Of 150,000 to 200,000 distinct CDR3 sequences in the sample, approximately 30% were seen once. This sequence joins TRBV29-1 and TRBJ2-5, with 8 bases that match TRBD1. The sequencing used whole blood, collected in connection with sensitization to the hapten diphenylcyclopropenone (DPC). The clonotype was recovered from a woman aged 18 to 35 with alopecia areata. Some clones in this sample may be carry-over from other donors' samples. CDR3 amino acids: CSVETGGETQYF. CDR3 in DNA: TGCAGCGTAGAAACAGGGGGAGAGACCCAGTACTTC.